Listed below are T cell receptor beta chains from one sample, sequenced in a study of T cell repertoires in cytomegalovirus infection. Each CDR3 protein gets one entry after TCRdb re-called the reads with MiXCR. In the table there are a few hundred thousand distinct CDR3 sequences, 15% to 20% of which are singletons. Sequenced sample: CD8+ T cells from PBMCs. The receptors come from a human donor in good health (CMV status not recorded). Some clones in this sample may be carry-over from other donors' samples. Both conserved end residues are part of each CDR3. D genes are given only for firm matches.

TRBV7-9	NA	TRBJ1-6	CASSLPPGSYNSPLHF
TRBV6-2/TRBV6-3	NA	TRBJ2-2	CASSPGRDTGELFF
TRBV7-8	NA	TRBJ1-6	CASRGIGTHPLHF
TRBV7-9	NA	TRBJ2-7	CASSSDRDGHYEQYF
TRBV29-1	TRBD1	TRBJ2-2	CSVEAPGQGDTGELFF
TRBV7-9	TRBD2	TRBJ2-1	CASSKTGGGARSYNEQFF
TRBV20-1	NA	TRBJ2-1	CSARRRGFYNEQFF
TRBV4-2	TRBD2	TRBJ2-4	CASSHTSGGAFTIQYF
TRBV7-8	TRBD1	TRBJ1-2	CASSLPGQGTNYGYTF
TRBV19	NA	TRBJ1-1	CASSKYSQGSAAFF
TRBV2	NA	TRBJ1-1	CASRVTENTEAFF
TRBV2	TRBD1	TRBJ1-1	CTSRGQGGGNTEAFF
TRBV20-1	NA	TRBJ2-1	CSASRTINYNEQFF
TRBV5-6	NA	TRBJ1-2	CASSLGPIRERYTF
TRBV7-9	NA	TRBJ1-2	CASSRGVSNYGYTF
TRBV28	NA	TRBJ2-2	CASSLWGITGELFF
TRBV11-3	TRBD1	TRBJ1-1	CASSLANRGQGRTEAFF
TRBV12-5	TRBD1	TRBJ2-2	CASGLETGTTGELFF
TRBV10-3	NA	TRBJ2-1	CAISESMGSPYNEQFF
TRBV7-9	NA	TRBJ2-5	CASSSPGGAEEETQYF
TRBV25-1	TRBD2	TRBJ2-2	CASSDMRGVNTGELFF
TRBV7-8	NA	TRBJ2-1	CASSLVFYNEQFF
TRBV25-1	NA	TRBJ1-1	CASSRNTEAFF